This record covers a single T cell receptor (beta chain). Its specific antigen is unknown. No DNA is shown, since the ends of the CDR3 on it are uncertain; the CDR3 is the one TCRdb lists. TCRbeta CDR3 regions were amplified from genomic DNA using the immunoSEQ Assay, a bias-controlled multiplex PCR. The original methods were these. Within the assay, amplification of reference gene primers was used to estimate how many nucleated cells each sample contained. Sequence reads were collapsed and filtered to measure the absolute abundance of every unique TCRbeta CDR3 rearrangement. Productive Simpson clonality was computed per sample as the square root of Simpson's diversity index over productive rearrangements. The source is immuneACCESS, and TCRdb retained only in-frame sequences with V and J called. Part of the clones is not carried over; for the studies checked, unresolved V genes explain less than half of this, and the remainder is unexplained. The V and J calls and clone size are taken from that table; D and trimming were inferred from the DNA. The sample has around 70,000 clones on record, 85% to 90% of them singletons. About 0.5% of the sample is held by the ten biggest clonotypes.

The data originate from a study of blood T cell repertoires in COVID-19 (TCRdb year 2020). A note on the overall study: Collaborator samples came from the United States, Italy and Spain and covered acute and convalescent phases of COVID-19. The prospective study material was composed of cDNA or gDNA derived from T cells, B-cell-depleted T cells, or PBMCs. The repertoires were released in a freely available public database intended as a resource for research on the immune response to SARS-CoV-2. Deeply sampled blood TCRbeta repertoires from subjects exposed to, actively infected with, or recovered from COVID-19 were included in the dataset. The samples were drawn from the first 160 participants of the ongoing ImmuneRACE study and from roughly 1,300 subjects provided by 6 global collaborators. Sample metadata almost always included a de-identified subject ID, COVID-19 status, age in years and sex. Where available, HLA class I and class II types were taken from metadata supplied by the sample provider and were not determined by assay-based typing. Points the paper makes about the study in general: Clinical and demographic metadata were provided uncurated, with the amount varying by source and participant.

Taken from the germline V gene, the CDR1 and CDR2 loops are SGHTA and FQGNSA. Measured from the cysteine to the phenylalanine, the CDR3 is 14 residues long. Each collaborating institution followed its own protocols to collect whole blood in K2EDTA tubes. Collaborator samples were shipped for TCRbeta analysis as frozen whole blood, isolated PBMCs, or DNA extracted from either sample type. The sequence was obtained from a man aged 55 to 69 with acute or convalescent COVID-19. Sequencing was performed on peripheral blood. The rearranged chain carries TRBV7-2 and TRBJ1-6; the table assigns TRBD1, which was not confirmed against the DNA. The CDR3 reads as follows: CASSSVAVNSPLHF.